The 10 T cell receptor beta chains below come from one sample, sequenced in a study of CD8 T cells in Susac syndrome. Reverse transcription of 0.5 to 1 ug RNA was performed with random hexamers. One entry per CDR3 protein, called by TCRdb with MiXCR from the immunoSEQ multiplex PCR reads. The profile shows just over 80,000 distinct CDR3 sequences, approximately 94% of them singletons. The specimen was CD8+ T cells from PBMCs. The source is a human donor in good health.

This sequence joins TRBV20-1 and TRBJ1-2; 7 bases fit TRBD1. The V gene's germline CDR1 is DFQATT and CDR2 SNEGSKA (reference sequence). The CDR3 consists of 13 residues. V was clipped by 3 bases and J by 4 bases; unmatched bases: 5. The CDR3: CSARWRTGYGYTF. The DNA for the CDR3 is TGCAGTGCTAGGTGGCGGACAGGCTATGGCTACACCTTC.

The V and J genes are TRBV29-1 and TRBJ1-1; no clear D gene. Trimming pared 8 bases from V and 2 bases from J, leaving 21 bases between. This CDR3 has 15 amino acids. From germline, CDR1 is SQVTM and CDR2 ANQGSEA. The CDR3 loop reads CSIPLLLRGNTEAFF. CDR3 DNA: TGCAGCATCCCCCTCCTATTGCGGGGAAACACTGAAGCTTTCTTT.

The chain's CDR3 is CASSQGTPLNEQFF. The CDR3 coding sequence is TGCGCCAGCAGCCAAGGGACTCCCCTAAATGAGCAGTTCTTC. V usage is TRBV4-1 and J usage is TRBJ2-1, with D perhaps TRBD2 (5 bases). Germline V CDR1 and CDR2: MGHRA, YSYEKL. V shed 1 base and J shed 7 bases, with 11 bases lying between them. This CDR3 comprises 14 residues.

In DNA form, the CDR3 reads TGTGCCAGCAGCGTAGCGGACGTACAGTTCTTC. It codes for CASSVADVQFF. J is TRBJ2-1 and V is TRBV9; D not resolved. Germline V gives CDR1 SGDLS, CDR2 YYNGEE. This CDR3 is 11 amino acids long. V dropped 0 bases and J dropped 13 bases, with 8 bases sitting between them. Complete variable domain (other parts from reference TRBV9 and TRBJ2-1): DSGVTQTPKHLITATGQRVTLRCSPRSGDLSVYWYQQSLDQGLQFLIQYYNGEERAKGNILERFSAQQFPDLHSELNLSSLELGDSALYFCASSVADVQFFGPGTRLTVL.

J is TRBJ2-7 and V is TRBV5-1; TRBD1 matches 8 bases. The CDR3 is 15 amino acids. The V and J ends lost 6 bases and 1 base, in that order; junction bases with no gene match: 9. Germline CDR1 and CDR2: SGHRS and YFSETQ. CDR3 DNA: TGCGCCAGCACCCCTGGTGGGGACAGGTCCTACGAGCAGTACTTC. It yields the protein CASTPGGDRSYEQYF.

The gene calls are TRBV20-1 and TRBJ2-1, with TRBD2 identical over 7 bases. Germline CDR1 is DFQATT and CDR2 is SNEGSKA (reference sequence). V gave up 6 bases and J gave up 6 bases; unmatched junction bases: 14. The CDR3 length is 15 residues. CDR3 nucleotides: TGCAGTGCGCCCCCGGTGGGGGGGAGGCGCAATGAGCAGTTCTTC. Its translation is CSAPPVGGRRNEQFF.

The rearrangement uses TRBV29-1 and TRBJ2-7, with a tentative D call TRBD2 (6 bases). The germline gives CDR1 SQVTM, CDR2 ANQGSEA. V shed 7 bases and J shed 0 bases, with 13 bases lying between them. This CDR3 is 13 amino acids long. Written as DNA, the CDR3 is TGCAGCGCCGGAGGGATGAGCTCCTACGAGCAGTACTTC. It codes for CSAGGMSSYEQYF.

The genes are TRBV14 and TRBJ2-1; 12 bases line up with TRBD2. The CDR3 runs to 17 residues. Germline values: CDR1 SGHDN, CDR2 FVKESK. With 5 bases clipped from V and 4 bases from J, the junction kept 9 bases outside the gene matches. The CDR3 sequence: CASSYRLAGVAYNEQFF. The CDR3 DNA reads TGTGCCAGCAGCTACCGACTAGCGGGAGTGGCTTACAATGAGCAGTTCTTC.

The chain recombines TRBV4-1 with TRBJ2-4, with 10 bases matching TRBD1. The CDR3 runs 18 residues. Germline CDR1 and CDR2: MGHRA and YSYEKL. V trimming: 1 base; J trimming: 3 bases; junction bases outside the gene matches: 9. The CDR3 loop is CASSQVWPTGGGKNIQYF. In nucleotides, the CDR3 is TGCGCCAGCAGCCAAGTATGGCCGACAGGGGGCGGCAAAAACATTCAGTACTTC.

This chain links TRBV2 with TRBJ2-7; D is uncertain. Germline V gives CDR1 SNHLY, CDR2 FYNNEI. This CDR3 comprises 14 residues. With 7 bases removed from V and 3 bases from J, the gap between germline ends came to 16 bases. In DNA form, the CDR3 reads TGTGCCAGCAAAGCTACAGAAAACAACTACGAGCAGTACTTC. Its protein product is CASKATENNYEQYF.